Shown below are 16 T cell receptor beta chains from a single sample sequenced in a study of cytomegalovirus exposure and HLA in healthy donors. It was with 60 Vbeta and 13 Jbeta primers that the PCR ran. Generated by immunoSEQ multiplex PCR, the TCRdb table keeps only in-frame clones and is missing some. The sample consists of about 110,000 clones, 81% of them appearing once. Specimen: PBMCs. These receptors were obtained from a woman younger than 45 in good health and CMV-seronegative.

This chain connects TRBV7-9 to TRBJ1-1; D gene unclear. CDR1 is SEHNR, CDR2 FQNEAQ, per germline (reference sequence). Trimming removed 2 bases at V and 6 bases at J, with 25 bases between. The CDR3 contains 18 residues. The CDR3 sequence: CASSLSRRVGAAKSEAFF. The DNA for the CDR3 is TGTGCCAGCAGCTTATCAAGACGAGTGGGAGCGGCCAAATCTGAAGCTTTCTTT.

This chain uses TRBV28 with TRBJ2-7; D call uncertain. Per the germline V gene, CDR1 is MDHEN and CDR2 is SYDVKM. The V end lost 3 bases, the J end lost 2 bases, and 14 bases lay between the germline ends. The CDR3 loop spans 15 amino acids. The CDR3 DNA reads as TGTGCCAGCAGTTTTAACCAGTACCCCCCCTACGAGCAGTACTTC. Translating it yields CASSFNQYPPYEQYF.

The chain has TRBV5-4 and TRBJ2-1, with 10 positions matching TRBD1. Germline trimming cut 5 bases from V and 3 bases from J; bases unmatched to any gene: 5. CDR1 is SGHNT and CDR2 is YYREEE in the germline V gene (reference sequence). The CDR3 runs to 15 residues. The CDR3 is CASSAGTGDYNEQFF. DNA of the CDR3: TGTGCCAGCAGTGCCGGGACAGGGGACTACAATGAGCAGTTCTTC.

The rearrangement joins TRBV4-1 to TRBJ2-2, with D possibly being TRBD1 (6 bases). There are 16 residues in the CDR3. In germline, CDR1 is MGHRA, CDR2 YSYEKL. Trimming left V 2 bases short and J 6 bases short, with 16 bases between. The DNA for the CDR3 is TGCGCCAGCAGCCAACAATCCGGGACACCACCCGGGGAGCTGTTTTTT. Amino acids: CASSQQSGTPPGELFF.

This sequence joins TRBV7-9 and TRBJ2-5; no reliable D call. The V end lost 6 bases, the J end lost 2 bases, and 13 bases lay between the germline ends. Germline V lookup: CDR1 SEHNR, CDR2 FQNEAQ (reference sequence). This CDR3 is 14 amino acids long. This chain's CDR3 is CASSYTAAQETQYF. In nucleotides, the CDR3 is TGTGCCAGCAGTTATACAGCCGCTCAAGAGACCCAGTACTTC.

The V call is TRBV28, the J call TRBJ2-7, with a weak D call TRBD1 (5 bases). V lost 4 bases and J 1 base, leaving 8 bases between the germline ends. Germline CDR1 reads MDHEN; CDR2 reads SYDVKM. This CDR3 has 13 amino acids. Here the CDR3 DNA reads TGTGCCAGCAGTTCAGACAGATCCTACGAGCAGTACTTC. Protein sequence: CASSSDRSYEQYF.

The rearrangement links TRBV7-9 to TRBJ2-2; 10 positions agree with TRBD2. V lost 2 bases and J lost 3; bases outside the gene matches: 3. In germline, CDR1 is SEHNR, CDR2 FQNEAQ (reference sequence). The CDR3 is made up of 16 amino acids. The CDR3 region is CASSLRAGGDTGELFF. CDR3 DNA: TGTGCCAGCAGCTTAAGAGCGGGAGGGGACACCGGGGAGCTGTTTTTT.

The sample holds one count of this clone. V and J are TRBV30 and TRBJ2-2; D call uncertain. Looked up from germline, CDR1 is GTSNPN and CDR2 is SVGIG (reference sequence). The CDR3 is 15 amino acids. Trimming left V 4 bases short and J 0 bases short, with 12 bases between. The CDR3 loop reads CAWKSVRANTGELFF. In DNA form, the CDR3 reads TGTGCCTGGAAATCGGTACGGGCGAACACCGGGGAGCTGTTTTTT.

This chain uses TRBV5-1 with TRBJ1-1; 7 positions agree with TRBD1. Germline lookup yields CDR1 SGHRS and CDR2 YFSETQ. The J segment lost 2 bases and the V segment lost 5 bases, leaving 6 bases of the junction unmatched. The CDR3 covers 14 residues. The CDR3 bases are TGCGCCAGCAGACCGGGACAGTATAACACTGAAGCTTTCTTT. It translates to CASRPGQYNTEAFF. Using reference TRBV5-1 and TRBJ1-1 for the parts outside the CDR3, the full variable domain is KAGVTQTPRYLIKTRGQQVTLSCSPISGHRSVSWYQQTPGQGLQFLFEYFSETQRNKGNFPGRFSGRQFSNSRSEMNVSTLELGDSALYLCASRPGQYNTEAFFGQGTRLTVV.

This clone was counted a single time. The V call is TRBV6-1, the J call TRBJ2-1; 13 bases are shared with TRBD2. Unmatched junction bases numbered 5, after V lost 4 bases and J lost 2 bases. This CDR3 is built from 17 residues. The germline gives CDR1 MNHNS, CDR2 SASEGT. The CDR3: CASSVRTSGGTYNEQFF. DNA for the CDR3: TGTGCCAGCAGTGTTCGGACTAGCGGGGGTACCTACAATGAGCAGTTCTTC.

The V gene is TRBV6-4, the J gene TRBJ2-1; 11 bases map to TRBD2. Trimming cost V 4 bases and J 9 bases; bases outside gene matches: 5. Looked up from germline, CDR1 is MRHNA and CDR2 is SNTAGT. The CDR3 contains 14 residues. The CDR3 loop is CASSALAGGGEQFF. As DNA, the CDR3 is TGTGCCAGCAGTGCCCTAGCGGGGGGAGGTGAGCAGTTCTTC.

The rearrangement links TRBV18 to TRBJ2-2, with TRBD2 as a possible D gene (5 bases). The germline CDR1 and CDR2 sequences are KGHSH and LQKENI. The CDR3 contains 17 residues. V lost 3 bases and J lost 2, with 16 bases in between. The CDR3: CASSPGANQINTGELFF. CDR3 coding DNA: TGTGCCAGCTCACCGGGAGCCAACCAAATAAACACCGGGGAGCTGTTTTTT.

By sample fraction, this clone is medium-sized. The chain links TRBV5-1 to TRBJ2-7, with 9 positions matching TRBD2. The germline gives CDR1 SGHRS, CDR2 YFSETQ. Trimming at V came to 6 bases and at J to 2 bases, leaving 9 bases not matched to a gene. There are 15 residues in the CDR3. CDR3: CASTLVGGRAYEQYF. In DNA, the CDR3 is TGCGCCAGCACCCTGGTGGGCGGGAGGGCCTACGAGCAGTACTTC.

This chain links TRBV7-9 with TRBJ2-5; no firm D call. The CDR3 spans 13 residues. Deletions cut 1 base from V and 2 bases from J, with 5 bases between. Germline V CDR1 and CDR2: SEHNR, FQNEAQ (reference sequence). The CDR3 loop reads CASSLGLQETQYF. The CDR3 DNA is TGTGCCAGCAGCTTAGGCCTACAAGAGACCCAGTACTTC. Looking up the rest from reference TRBV7-9 and TRBJ2-5 gives the full variable domain: DTGVSQNPRHKITKRGQNVTFRCDPISEHNRLYWYRQTLGQGPEFLTYFQNEAQLEKSRLLSDRFSAERPKGSFSTLEIQRTEQGDSAMYLCASSLGLQETQYFGPGTRLLVL.

The chain joins TRBV5-4 to TRBJ2-3; 13 nucleotides align to TRBD2. V shed 6 bases, J shed 4 bases, and the junction held 14 bases outside the gene matches. Germline loops: CDR1 SGHNT, CDR2 YYREEE (reference sequence). The CDR3 totals 18 residues. DNA of the CDR3: TGTGCCAGCAACCAAGGTGGACTAGCGGGAGATTGGGCAGATACGCAGTATTTT. Protein: CASNQGGLAGDWADTQYF. The entire variable domain, with the rest obtained from reference TRBV5-4 and TRBJ2-3, is as follows: ETGVTQSPTHLIKTRGQQVTLRCSSQSGHNTVSWYQQALGQGPQFIFQYYREEENGRGNFPPRFSGLQFPNYSSELNVNALELDDSALYLCASNQGGLAGDWADTQYFGPGTRLTVL.

The chain uses TRBV7-2 and TRBJ1-1, with TRBD1 identical over 10 bases. V shed 5 bases and J 0 bases; nucleotides not matched to a gene: 3. Germline lookup yields CDR1 SGHTA and CDR2 FQGNSA. The length of the CDR3 is 15 residues. CDR3 protein: CASSQGTGVNTEAFF. Here the CDR3 DNA reads TGTGCCAGCAGCCAAGGGACAGGGGTGAACACTGAAGCTTTCTTT.